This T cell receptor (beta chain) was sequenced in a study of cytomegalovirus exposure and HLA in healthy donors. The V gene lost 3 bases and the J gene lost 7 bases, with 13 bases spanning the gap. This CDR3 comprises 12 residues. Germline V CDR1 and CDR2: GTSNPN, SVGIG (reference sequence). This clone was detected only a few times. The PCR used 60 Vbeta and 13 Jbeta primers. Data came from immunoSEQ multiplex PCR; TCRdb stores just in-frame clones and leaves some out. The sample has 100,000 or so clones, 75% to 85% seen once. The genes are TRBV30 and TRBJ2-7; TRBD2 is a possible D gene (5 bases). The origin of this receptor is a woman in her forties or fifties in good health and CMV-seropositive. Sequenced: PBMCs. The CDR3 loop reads CAWRRGTGEQYF. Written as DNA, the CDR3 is TGTGCCTGGAGACGCGGAACGGGGGAGCAGTACTTC.